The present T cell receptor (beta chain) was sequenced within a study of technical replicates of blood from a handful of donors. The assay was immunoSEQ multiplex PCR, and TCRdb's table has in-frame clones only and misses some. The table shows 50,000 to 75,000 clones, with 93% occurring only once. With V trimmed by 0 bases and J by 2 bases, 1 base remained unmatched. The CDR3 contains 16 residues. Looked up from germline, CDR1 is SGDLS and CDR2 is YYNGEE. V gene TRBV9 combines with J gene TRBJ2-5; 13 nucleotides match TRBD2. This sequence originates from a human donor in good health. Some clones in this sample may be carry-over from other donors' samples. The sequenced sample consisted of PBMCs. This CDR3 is CASSVGTSGGQETQYF. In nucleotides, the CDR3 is TGTGCCAGCAGCGTAGGGACTAGCGGGGGTCAAGAGACCCAGTACTTC.